This entry features one TCR beta chain sequence. This entry is derived from a study of blood T cell repertoires in COVID-19. Overall study context: PBMCs, B-cell-depleted T cells, or T cells provided the cDNA or gDNA that made up the material.

Germline V CDR1 and CDR2: KGHSH, LQKENI. The CDR3 loop spans 15 amino acids. With 3 bases removed from V and 0 bases from J, the gap between germline ends came to 11 bases. Only in-frame clones appear in the TCRdb table, and some are missing; sequencing was by immunoSEQ multiplex PCR. Here the sample spans about 160,000 clones, less than 85% being singletons. Individuals drawn from 24 US areas were about 18 to 90 years old. The TCR comes from a man aged 55-75 years who had recovered from COVID-19. The gene calls are TRBV18 and TRBJ1-2, with a weak D call TRBD1 (5 bases). Sequencing input: PBMCs or T cells enriched from blood (not recorded which). The CDR3 spells CASSPLGLSNYGYTF. CDR3 in DNA: TGTGCCAGCTCACCTTTGGGACTTTCTAACTATGGCTACACCTTC.